These 14 T cell receptor beta chains came from one sample sequenced in a study of T cell responses to AZD1222 COVID-19 vaccine. TCRdb's copy holds only in-frame clones and misses some; the assay was immunoSEQ multiplex PCR. The repertoire holds about 140,000 clones, with roughly 91% as singletons. The specimen was peripheral blood, collected 28 days after the second AZD1222 dose. The receptors were gathered from an adult who received the AZD1222 COVID-19 vaccine.

The chain is built from TRBV4-2 and TRBJ2-7; either TRBD1 or TRBD2 may supply D (5 bases each). Germline V gene sequence: CDR1 LGHNA, CDR2 YNFKEQ. With 11 bases removed from V and 5 bases from J, the gap between germline ends came to 19 bases. This CDR3 contains 13 residues. In DNA, the CDR3 is TGTGCCCGAATACGGGACGGATTGGACGAGCAGTACTTC. Translation gives CARIRDGLDEQYF.

The V call is TRBV18, the J call TRBJ2-7; maybe TRBD2 (5 bases). This CDR3 is 14 amino acids long. Between the trimmed V and J ends, which lost 3 bases and 0 bases, there was a span of 9 bases. Germline lookup yields CDR1 KGHSH and CDR2 LQKENI. CDR3 loop: CASSPPTSSYEQYF. The CDR3 coding sequence is TGTGCCAGCTCACCGCCCACTAGCTCCTACGAGCAGTACTTC.

The chain carries TRBV5-1 and TRBJ1-1; D unresolved. Per the germline V gene, CDR1 is SGHRS and CDR2 is YFSETQ. V gave up 7 bases and J gave up 1 base, with 11 bases separating them. This CDR3 region has 13 residues. The CDR3 spells CASRMTANTEAFF. In DNA, the CDR3 is TGCGCCAGCCGCATGACCGCGAACACTGAAGCTTTCTTT.

The chain is built from TRBV29-1 and TRBJ1-1; TRBD1 is a possible D gene (5 bases). This CDR3 comprises 14 residues. V lost 4 bases, J lost 1 base, and 13 bases lay in between. Germline-derived CDR1 and CDR2 are SQVTM and ANQGSEA. In DNA form, the CDR3 reads TGCAGCGTTGCCCCGGGGCGACCGAACACTGAAGCTTTCTTT. Translating it yields CSVAPGRPNTEAFF.

The genes are TRBV1 and TRBJ1-1. TRBV1 is an annotated pseudogene. The CDR3 runs to 14 residues. This CDR3 is CTSSQEEGSTEAFF. The CDR3 DNA reads as TGCACCAGCAGCCAAGAGGAGGGGAGCACTGAAGCTTTCTTT.

This chain uses TRBV4-2 with TRBJ2-1; 10 bases fit TRBD2. The CDR3 loop spans 15 amino acids. Germline assignment: CDR1 LGHNA and CDR2 YNFKEQ. V shed 0 bases, J shed 14 bases, and the junction held 10 bases outside the gene matches. CDR3 loop: CASSQESLAGVGEFF. CDR3 in DNA: TGTGCCAGCAGCCAAGAATCGCTAGCGGGGGTCGGGGAGTTCTTC.

This chain links TRBV24-1 with TRBJ1-1; a weak D match, TRBD1 (5 bases). There are 15 residues in the CDR3. The germline V and J ends were trimmed by 3 bases and 2 bases, with 12 bases remaining between them. The germline CDR1 and CDR2 sequences are KGHDR and SFDVKD. The CDR3 coding sequence is TGTGCCACCAGTGATGGCCGTAGGGGTAACACTGAAGCTTTCTTT. This codes for CATSDGRRGNTEAFF.

The chain joins TRBV6-5 to TRBJ2-2; D gene ambiguous. CDR1 and CDR2 (germline): MNHEY, SVGAGI. This CDR3 is 14 amino acids long. Trimming shortened V by 0 bases and J by 7 bases, and 9 bases separated the two germline ends. CDR3 nucleotide sequence: TGTGCCAGCAGTTACTCGAAGCCGAGCGGGGAGCTGTTTTTT. Translated: CASSYSKPSGELFF.

This clone has a single count. The chain employs TRBV7-2 and TRBJ2-2, with 8 bases matching TRBD1. This CDR3 has 15 amino acids. J was trimmed by 4 bases and V by 5 bases; bases with no gene match: 6. Germline loops: CDR1 SGHTA, CDR2 FQGNSA. CDR3 sequence reads: CASSPRTGSTGELFF. Written as DNA, the CDR3 is TGTGCCAGCAGCCCCCGGACAGGGAGCACCGGGGAGCTGTTTTTT.

This clone was seen once. The chain joins TRBV6-5 to TRBJ1-5; 7 nucleotides align to TRBD1. This CDR3 is 12 amino acids long. J lost 5 bases, V lost 8 bases, and 3 bases had no gene match. Looked up from germline, CDR1 is MNHEY and CDR2 is SVGAGI. Here the CDR3 DNA reads TGTGCCAGCGGGCAGGGGGATCAGCCCCAGCATTTT. Translating it yields CASGQGDQPQHF.

The chain links TRBV30 to TRBJ1-3, with 11 bases fitting TRBD1. The CDR3 runs 15 residues. Germline CDR1 reads GTSNPN; CDR2 reads SVGIG (reference sequence). V lost 3 bases to trimming and J lost 7 bases; unmatched junction nucleotides: 8. The CDR3 sequence is CAWSEFGTGGNTIYF. As DNA, the CDR3 is TGTGCCTGGAGCGAATTCGGGACAGGGGGGAACACCATATATTTT.

This clone was seen just once. J is TRBJ1-1 and V is TRBV7-2, with D possibly TRBD1 on 6 matching bases. V was trimmed by 5 bases and J by 0 bases, leaving 16 bases between them. Germline lookup yields CDR1 SGHTA and CDR2 FQGNSA. The CDR3 covers 16 residues. CDR3 coding DNA: TGTGCCAGCAGCCCGGACAGAAAGGGAATGAACACTGAAGCTTTCTTT. This codes for CASSPDRKGMNTEAFF.

The V and J genes are TRBV10-3 and TRBJ1-2; D gene unclear. V was cut by 3 bases and J by 8 bases, with 13 bases left in between. The germline V gene has CDR1 ENHRY and CDR2 SYGVKD. CDR3 length: 13 amino acids. CDR3 DNA sequence: TGTGCCATCAGTGAACTGAAGGACGGAGGCTACACCTTC. Translation gives CAISELKDGGYTF.

This CDR3 reads CASSLDRGDGSPLHF. The CDR3 DNA is TGTGCCAGCTCATTAGACAGGGGCGATGGATCACCCCTCCACTTT. The chain uses TRBV18 and TRBJ1-6, with TRBD1 matching over 8 bases. Germline CDR1 reads KGHSH; CDR2 reads LQKENI. The CDR3 loop spans 15 amino acids. Germline trimming cut 5 bases from V and 10 bases from J; bases unmatched to any gene: 10.